This T cell receptor (beta chain) comes out of a study of neoadjuvant nivolumab and ipilimumab in lung cancer. General study findings and limits: TCR richness and clonality were higher in tumors than adjacent uninvolved lung.

This clone has a single count. Its matching antigen is unknown. The repertoire was sequenced with immunoSEQ multiplex PCR; TCRdb's copy has only in-frame clones and lacks some. The sample carries approximately 23,000 clones, 82% recorded once. The germline gives CDR1 SGHRS, CDR2 YFSETQ. The CDR3 length is 16 residues. Trimming cost V 4 bases and J 3 bases, with 17 bases left between them. The chain uses TRBV5-1 and TRBJ2-4; possibly TRBD1 for D (5 bases). Specimen: peripheral blood, collected before neoadjuvant nivolumab, alone or with ipilimumab. The TCR sequence derives from an adult with non-small cell lung cancer. The CDR3 sequence: CASSVGAGQRKNIQYF. The CDR3 DNA reads as TGCGCCAGCAGCGTGGGCGCAGGGCAGCGCAAAAACATTCAGTACTTC.